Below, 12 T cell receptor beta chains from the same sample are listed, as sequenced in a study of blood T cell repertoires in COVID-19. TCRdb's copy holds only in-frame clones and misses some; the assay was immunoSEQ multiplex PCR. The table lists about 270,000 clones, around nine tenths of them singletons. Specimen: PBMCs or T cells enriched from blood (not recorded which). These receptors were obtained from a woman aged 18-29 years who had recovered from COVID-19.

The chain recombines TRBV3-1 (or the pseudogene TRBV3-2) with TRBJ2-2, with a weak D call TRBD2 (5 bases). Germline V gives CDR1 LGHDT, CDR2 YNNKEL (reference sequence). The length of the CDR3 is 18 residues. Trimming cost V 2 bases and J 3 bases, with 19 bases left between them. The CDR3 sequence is CASSQFYRCGLDTGELFF. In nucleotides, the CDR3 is TGTGCCAGCAGCCAATTCTATCGGTGTGGACTTGACACCGGGGAGCTGTTTTTT.

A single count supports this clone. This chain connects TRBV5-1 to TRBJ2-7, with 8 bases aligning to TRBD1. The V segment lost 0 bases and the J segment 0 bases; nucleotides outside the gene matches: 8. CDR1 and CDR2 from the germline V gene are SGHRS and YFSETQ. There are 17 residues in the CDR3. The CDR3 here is CASSLDGSRGLSYEQYF. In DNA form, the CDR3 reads TGCGCCAGCAGCTTGGATGGATCCAGGGGGCTCTCCTACGAGCAGTACTTC.

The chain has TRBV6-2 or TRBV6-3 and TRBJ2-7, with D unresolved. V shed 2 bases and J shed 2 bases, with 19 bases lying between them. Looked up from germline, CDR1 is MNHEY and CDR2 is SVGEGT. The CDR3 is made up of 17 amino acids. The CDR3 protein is CASSYVETSVTPYEQYF. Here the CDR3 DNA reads TGTGCCAGCAGTTACGTGGAGACCAGCGTAACTCCCTACGAGCAGTACTTC.

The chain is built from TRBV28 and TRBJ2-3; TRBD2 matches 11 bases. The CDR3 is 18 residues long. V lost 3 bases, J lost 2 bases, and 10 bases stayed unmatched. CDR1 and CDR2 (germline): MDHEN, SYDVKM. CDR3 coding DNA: TGTGCCAGCAGTTTGGGGAATGGACTAGCGGGCCACACAGATACGCAGTATTTT. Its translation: CASSLGNGLAGHTDTQYF. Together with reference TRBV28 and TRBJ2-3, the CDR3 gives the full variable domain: DVKVTQSSRYLVKRTGEKVFLECVQDMDHENMFWYRQDPGLGLRLIYFSYDVKMKEKGDIPEGYSVSREKKERFSLILESASTNQTSMYLCASSLGNGLAGHTDTQYFGPGTRLTVL.

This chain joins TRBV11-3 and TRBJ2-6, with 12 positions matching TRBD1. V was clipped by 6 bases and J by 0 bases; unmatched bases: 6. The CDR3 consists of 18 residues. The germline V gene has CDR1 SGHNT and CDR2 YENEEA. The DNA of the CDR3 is TGTGCCAGCAGGTACAGGGGACAGGGGGCCTCTGGGGCCAACGTCCTGACTTTC. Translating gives CASRYRGQGASGANVLTF.

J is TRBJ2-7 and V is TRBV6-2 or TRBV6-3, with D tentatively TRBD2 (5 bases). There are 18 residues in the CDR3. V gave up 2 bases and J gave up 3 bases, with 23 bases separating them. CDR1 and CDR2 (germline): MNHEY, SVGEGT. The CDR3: CASSYGGAPSPGVYEQYF. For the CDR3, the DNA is TGTGCCAGCAGTTACGGCGGAGCGCCCTCCCCCGGGGTCTACGAGCAGTACTTC.

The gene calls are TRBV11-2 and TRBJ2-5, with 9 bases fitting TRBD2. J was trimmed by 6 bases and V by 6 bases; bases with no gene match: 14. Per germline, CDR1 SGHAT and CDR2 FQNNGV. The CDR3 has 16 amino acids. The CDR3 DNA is TGTGCCAGCAGTTTGCTGGGGCGGGGGGGCCGAAAGACCCAGTACTTC. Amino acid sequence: CASSLLGRGGRKTQYF.

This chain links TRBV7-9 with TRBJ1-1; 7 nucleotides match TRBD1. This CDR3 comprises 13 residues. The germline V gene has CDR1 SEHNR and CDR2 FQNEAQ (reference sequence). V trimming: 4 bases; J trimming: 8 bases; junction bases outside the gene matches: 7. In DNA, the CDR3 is TGTGCCAGCAGCTCCGGCAGGGGGAGGGAAGCTTTCTTT. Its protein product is CASSSGRGREAFF.

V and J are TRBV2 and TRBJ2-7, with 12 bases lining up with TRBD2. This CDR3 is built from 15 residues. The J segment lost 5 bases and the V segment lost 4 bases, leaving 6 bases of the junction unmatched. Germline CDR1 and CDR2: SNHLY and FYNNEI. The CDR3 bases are TGTGCCAGCAGTGGGCGACTAGCGGGGGTTCACGAGCAGTACTTC. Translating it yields CASSGRLAGVHEQYF.

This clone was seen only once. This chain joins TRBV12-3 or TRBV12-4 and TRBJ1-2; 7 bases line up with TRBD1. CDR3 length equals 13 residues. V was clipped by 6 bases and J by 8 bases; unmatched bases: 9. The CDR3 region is CASRPTGEEGYTF. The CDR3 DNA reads TGTGCCAGCAGACCCACAGGGGAAGAAGGCTACACCTTC.

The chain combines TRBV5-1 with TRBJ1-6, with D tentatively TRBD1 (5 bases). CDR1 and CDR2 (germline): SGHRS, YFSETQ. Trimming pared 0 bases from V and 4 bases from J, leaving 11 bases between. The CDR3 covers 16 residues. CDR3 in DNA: TGCGCCAGCAGCTTGGGGCAGGGAGGATATAATTCACCCCTCCACTTT. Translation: CASSLGQGGYNSPLHF.

The CDR3 protein is CASSILGGRSSYNEQFF. CDR3 in DNA: TGTGCCAGCTCAATCCTGGGGGGACGGAGCTCCTACAATGAGCAGTTCTTC. The V and J genes are TRBV18 and TRBJ2-1; maybe TRBD2 (6 bases). Germline loops: CDR1 KGHSH, CDR2 LQKENI. CDR3 length: 17 amino acids. The germline V and J ends were trimmed by 5 bases and 0 bases, with 17 bases remaining between them.